These T cell receptor beta chains were read from a single sample in a study of Graves' ophthalmopathy and Graves' hyperthyroidism. TCRdb itself ran the multiplex PCR reads through MiXCR, one entry per CDR3 protein. The sample includes 400,000 or so distinct CDR3 sequences, approximately 18% of them seen just once. Sequencing was performed on peripheral blood. The receptors here all came from an adult woman with stable Graves' hyperthyroidism. Both conserved end residues are part of each CDR3. D genes are given only for firm matches. Only some rows state a clone size, as once, few, many or a class for expanded clones.

J gene: TRBJ1-1; clone size: many; D gene: NA; V gene: TRBV14; CDR3 protein: CASSQGHDWWAFF; CDR3 DNA: TGTGCCAGCAGCCAAGGTCACGACTGGTGGGCTTTCTTT
J gene: TRBJ2-2; clone size: NA; D gene: TRBD1; V gene: TRBV24-1; CDR3 protein: CATSDPLNRGFGELFF; CDR3 DNA: TGTGCCACCAGTGACCCCCTTAACAGGGGGTTTGGGGAGCTGTTTTTT
J gene: TRBJ1-5; clone size: many; D gene: TRBD1; V gene: TRBV7-8; CDR3 protein: CASSPTGGKQPQHF; CDR3 DNA: TGTGCCAGCAGCCCAACAGGGGGCAAGCAGCCCCAGCATTTT
J gene: TRBJ2-5; clone size: many; D gene: NA; V gene: TRBV20-1; CDR3 protein: CSAHKPGHLKETQYF; CDR3 DNA: TGCAGTGCGCATAAACCGGGACATCTTAAAGAGACCCAGTACTTC
J gene: TRBJ1-1; clone size: many; D gene: TRBD1; V gene: TRBV6-1; CDR3 protein: CASSLLPGQGKGEAFF; CDR3 DNA: TGTGCCAGCAGCCTACTACCGGGACAGGGGAAAGGAGAAGCTTTCTTT
J gene: TRBJ2-6; clone size: many; D gene: NA; V gene: TRBV5-1; CDR3 protein: CASSYPGDAGGANVLTF; CDR3 DNA: TGCGCCAGCAGCTACCCCGGGGATGCGGGGGGGGCCAACGTCCTGACTTTC
J gene: TRBJ1-1; clone size: many; D gene: NA; V gene: TRBV10-2; CDR3 protein: CASSASVRSGMNTEAFF; CDR3 DNA: TGCGCCAGCAGTGCGAGTGTTCGTTCGGGCATGAACACTGAAGCTTTCTTT
J gene: TRBJ2-5; clone size: many; D gene: TRBD1; V gene: TRBV28; CDR3 protein: CASSERDRELETQYF; CDR3 DNA: TGTGCCAGCAGCGAGCGGGACAGGGAGTTAGAGACCCAGTACTTC
J gene: TRBJ1-6; clone size: many; D gene: TRBD1; V gene: TRBV6-5; CDR3 protein: CASSYSWDSHSPLHF; CDR3 DNA: TGTGCCAGCAGTTACTCCTGGGACAGCCATTCACCCCTCCACTTT
J gene: TRBJ1-3; clone size: many; D gene: NA; V gene: TRBV7-6; CDR3 protein: CASSSDETSGNTIYF; CDR3 DNA: TGTGCCAGCAGCTCGGACGAAACCTCTGGAAACACCATATATTTT
J gene: TRBJ2-2; clone size: many; D gene: NA; V gene: TRBV7-2; CDR3 protein: CASRKSILSGELFF; CDR3 DNA: TGTGCCAGCAGGAAGAGCATTCTGTCCGGGGAGCTGTTTTTT
J gene: TRBJ1-2; clone size: many; D gene: NA; V gene: TRBV14; CDR3 protein: CASSFDRNYGYTF; CDR3 DNA: TGTGCCAGCAGCTTTGACAGGAACTATGGCTACACCTTC
J gene: TRBJ2-7; clone size: NA; D gene: NA; V gene: TRBV28; CDR3 protein: CASSLLGASSYEQYF; CDR3 DNA: TGTGCCAGCAGTTTATTGGGGGCTTCCTCCTACGAGCAGTACTTC
J gene: TRBJ1-1; clone size: few; D gene: NA; V gene: TRBV20-1; CDR3 protein: CSAREGGEGAFF; CDR3 DNA: TGCAGTGCTAGAGAAGGGGGGGAGGGAGCTTTCTTT
J gene: TRBJ1-2; clone size: many; D gene: NA; V gene: TRBV30; CDR3 protein: CAWSEGGYTF; CDR3 DNA: TGTGCCTGGAGTGAAGGAGGCTACACCTTC
J gene: TRBJ1-1; clone size: NA; D gene: TRBD1; V gene: TRBV19; CDR3 protein: CASSIGQGITEAFF; CDR3 DNA: TGTGCCAGTAGTATAGGACAGGGGATCACTGAAGCTTTCTTT
J gene: TRBJ2-7; clone size: NA; D gene: TRBD2; V gene: TRBV19; CDR3 protein: CASMNAGGYEQYF; CDR3 DNA: TGTGCCAGTATGAACGCGGGAGGTTACGAGCAGTACTTC
J gene: TRBJ1-3; clone size: many; D gene: NA; V gene: TRBV11-2; CDR3 protein: CASSPRGSSGNTIYF; CDR3 DNA: TGTGCCAGCAGCCCCCGAGGGTCTTCTGGAAACACCATATATTTT
J gene: TRBJ2-5; clone size: NA; D gene: NA; V gene: TRBV12-3/TRBV12-4; CDR3 protein: CASTSVSETQYF; CDR3 DNA: TGTGCCAGCACTAGCGTATCAGAGACCCAGTACTTC
J gene: TRBJ2-7; clone size: many; D gene: TRBD2; V gene: TRBV11-2; CDR3 protein: CASSSYYSGSYEQYF; CDR3 DNA: TGTGCCAGCAGCTCCTACTATAGCGGGAGCTACGAGCAGTACTTC
J gene: TRBJ1-6; clone size: many; D gene: NA; V gene: TRBV28; CDR3 protein: CASKSYDNSPLHF; CDR3 DNA: TGTGCCAGCAAGAGCTATGATAATTCACCCCTCCACTTT
J gene: TRBJ1-1; clone size: many; D gene: NA; V gene: TRBV6-2/TRBV6-3; CDR3 protein: CASSYGGTAFF; CDR3 DNA: TGTGCCAGCAGTTACGGGGGGACCGCTTTCTTT
J gene: TRBJ2-2; clone size: many; D gene: TRBD2; V gene: TRBV20-1; CDR3 protein: CSAEGLAGNTGELFF; CDR3 DNA: TGCAGTGCAGAGGGACTAGCGGGAAACACCGGGGAGCTGTTTTTT
J gene: TRBJ1-1; clone size: many; D gene: NA; V gene: TRBV11-2; CDR3 protein: CASSRVTGEAFF; CDR3 DNA: TGTGCCAGCAGCCGAGTGACGGGGGAAGCTTTCTTT
J gene: TRBJ2-5; clone size: many; D gene: NA; V gene: TRBV29-1; CDR3 protein: CSVDNQETQYF; CDR3 DNA: TGCAGCGTGGATAATCAAGAGACCCAGTACTTC
J gene: TRBJ1-2; clone size: many; D gene: TRBD1; V gene: TRBV29-1; CDR3 protein: CSTTGTGGAGYGYTF; CDR3 DNA: TGCAGCACTACCGGGACAGGGGGCGCAGGCTATGGCTACACCTTC
J gene: TRBJ2-5; clone size: many; D gene: NA; V gene: TRBV2; CDR3 protein: CASTRRETQYF; CDR3 DNA: TGTGCCAGCACTCGGAGAGAGACCCAGTACTTC
J gene: TRBJ2-2; clone size: NA; D gene: TRBD1; V gene: TRBV6-1; CDR3 protein: CASRRDRESGELFF; CDR3 DNA: TGTGCCAGCAGACGCGACAGGGAGTCCGGGGAGCTGTTTTTT
J gene: TRBJ1-6; clone size: many; D gene: TRBD1; V gene: TRBV27; CDR3 protein: CASRGTGGSPLHF; CDR3 DNA: TGTGCCAGCAGAGGGACAGGGGGTTCACCCCTCCACTTT
J gene: TRBJ1-2; clone size: NA; D gene: NA; V gene: TRBV30; CDR3 protein: CAWSVKGNGYTF; CDR3 DNA: TGTGCCTGGAGTGTAAAAGGGAATGGCTACACCTTC
J gene: TRBJ1-1; clone size: many; D gene: NA; V gene: TRBV28; CDR3 protein: CASSESQAPRTEAFF; CDR3 DNA: TGTGCCAGCAGTGAGTCACAGGCCCCGAGGACTGAAGCTTTCTTT
J gene: TRBJ1-1; clone size: many; D gene: TRBD1; V gene: TRBV5-1; CDR3 protein: CASSHGGQGVNTEAFF; CDR3 DNA: TGCGCCAGCAGCCACGGGGGACAGGGGGTGAACACTGAAGCTTTCTTT
J gene: TRBJ2-2; clone size: NA; D gene: TRBD2; V gene: TRBV30; CDR3 protein: CAWTGTSGMSNTGELFF; CDR3 DNA: TGTGCCTGGACCGGGACTAGCGGGATGTCGAACACCGGGGAGCTGTTTTTT
J gene: TRBJ1-2; clone size: many; D gene: NA; V gene: TRBV6-4; CDR3 protein: CASSASDGPGGYTF; CDR3 DNA: TGTGCCAGCAGTGCCTCGGACGGGCCAGGGGGCTACACCTTC
J gene: TRBJ1-5; clone size: many; D gene: NA; V gene: TRBV24-1; CDR3 protein: CATIYASYNQPQHF; CDR3 DNA: TGTGCCACCATTTACGCCAGCTACAATCAGCCCCAGCATTTT
J gene: TRBJ2-7; clone size: many; D gene: TRBD2; V gene: TRBV20-1; CDR3 protein: CSARFSGPPYEQYF; CDR3 DNA: TGCAGTGCACGGTTTAGCGGGCCGCCCTACGAGCAGTACTTC
J gene: TRBJ1-5; clone size: many; D gene: TRBD1; V gene: TRBV20-1; CDR3 protein: CSASTRQGGIEDQPQHF; CDR3 DNA: TGCAGTGCTAGTACCCGACAGGGGGGTATCGAGGATCAGCCCCAGCATTTT
J gene: TRBJ2-5; clone size: NA; D gene: NA; V gene: TRBV6-5; CDR3 protein: CASSSTGTQYF; CDR3 DNA: TGTGCCAGCAGTTCAACGGGGACCCAGTACTTC
J gene: TRBJ2-7; clone size: many; D gene: TRBD2; V gene: TRBV11-2; CDR3 protein: CASSSGTSGSSYEQYF; CDR3 DNA: TGTGCCAGCAGCTCCGGGACTAGCGGGAGCTCCTACGAGCAGTACTTC
J gene: TRBJ1-2; clone size: many; D gene: TRBD1; V gene: TRBV6-5; CDR3 protein: CASTVQGGRGGDGYTF; CDR3 DNA: TGTGCCAGCACGGTCCAGGGGGGTCGCGGGGGTGATGGCTACACCTTC
J gene: TRBJ2-7; clone size: many; D gene: TRBD2; V gene: TRBV28; CDR3 protein: CASRDTSGAYEQYF; CDR3 DNA: TGTGCCAGCAGAGATACTAGCGGGGCCTACGAGCAGTACTTC
J gene: TRBJ1-3; clone size: many; D gene: NA; V gene: TRBV10-3; CDR3 protein: CAISPNENSGNTIYF; CDR3 DNA: TGTGCCATCAGCCCCAACGAGAACTCTGGAAACACCATATATTTT
J gene: TRBJ2-2; clone size: NA; D gene: NA; V gene: TRBV29-1; CDR3 protein: CSVDIGGAGELFF; CDR3 DNA: TGCAGCGTTGATATCGGGGGTGCCGGGGAGCTGTTTTTT
J gene: TRBJ2-7; clone size: many; D gene: NA; V gene: TRBV6-2/TRBV6-3; CDR3 protein: CASSPGFSAKAYEQYF; CDR3 DNA: TGTGCCAGCAGCCCAGGATTTAGCGCAAAGGCCTACGAGCAGTACTTC
J gene: TRBJ1-2; clone size: many; D gene: NA; V gene: TRBV20-1; CDR3 protein: CSASRGGDGYTF; CDR3 DNA: TGCAGTGCTAGCAGGGGCGGCGATGGCTACACCTTC
J gene: TRBJ2-5; clone size: NA; D gene: NA; V gene: TRBV6-2/TRBV6-3; CDR3 protein: CAGLRARGETQYF; CDR3 DNA: TGTGCCGGATTACGGGCCAGAGGGGAGACCCAGTACTTC
J gene: TRBJ2-7; clone size: many; D gene: NA; V gene: TRBV6-5; CDR3 protein: CASSYAVGGYEQYF; CDR3 DNA: TGTGCCAGCAGTTACGCCGTGGGGGGCTACGAGCAGTACTTC
J gene: TRBJ2-7; clone size: many; D gene: NA; V gene: TRBV10-1; CDR3 protein: CASSDSSPTYEQYF; CDR3 DNA: TGCGCCAGCAGTGACAGTAGCCCAACGTACGAGCAGTACTTC
J gene: TRBJ1-6; clone size: many; D gene: NA; V gene: TRBV20-1; CDR3 protein: CSARARSSSPLHF; CDR3 DNA: TGCAGTGCTAGAGCCCGGTCTTCATCACCCCTCCACTTT
J gene: TRBJ1-2; clone size: NA; D gene: NA; V gene: TRBV20-1; CDR3 protein: CSAGSLPGQRNYGYTF; CDR3 DNA: TGCAGTGCTGGATCCCTCCCGGGACAAAGAAACTATGGCTACACCTTC
J gene: TRBJ2-2; clone size: many; D gene: TRBD2; V gene: TRBV15; CDR3 protein: CATSTSGGNTGELFF; CDR3 DNA: TGTGCCACCAGCACGAGCGGGGGGAACACCGGGGAGCTGTTTTTT
J gene: TRBJ1-1; clone size: NA; D gene: NA; V gene: TRBV20-1; CDR3 protein: CSARPGNTEAFF; CDR3 DNA: TGCAGTGCCCGCCCGGGGAACACTGAAGCTTTCTTT
J gene: TRBJ2-5; clone size: many; D gene: TRBD2; V gene: TRBV4-1; CDR3 protein: CASSQGRPGLEETQYF; CDR3 DNA: TGCGCCAGCAGCCAAGGCAGGCCGGGACTAGAAGAGACCCAGTACTTC